This T cell receptor (beta chain) was captured in a study of shared clonotypes between healthy human individuals. V was pared by 4 bases and J by 10 bases, with 22 bases between. The germline V gene encodes CDR1 GTSNPN and CDR2 SVGIG (reference sequence). This CDR3 spans 15 amino acids. Donors had no recently reported acute infections or vaccinations and were HIV-negative. Samples underwent the assay at deep level. Unsorted PBMC replicate PCRs drew on around 310 ng DNA, representing some 28,000 T cell genomes. Original methodology: Filtering differed since immunoSEQ provided only junctions, with no quality scores. Assay used: immunoSEQ multiplex PCR; TCRdb lists only in-frame clones, some missing. The V and J calls and clone size were taken over from that table, and D and trimming were inferred from the DNA. The sample lists about 500,000 clones, 77% occurring once. Worth noting for this clone: This probably arose from a read error, given a far larger clone one base away. As the CDR3 is not closed by the conserved phenylalanine or tryptophan, this likely results from a read error.

This sequence joins TRBV30 and TRBJ1-4; D is undetermined. The sequenced sample consisted of PBMCs. The source is a woman aged 40-49 years in good health. Some clones in this sample may be carry-over from other donors' samples. CDR3 protein: CAWKRESLLGGKLFL. In DNA, the CDR3 is TGTGCCTGGAAGAGGGAATCCCTCCTAGGCGGAAAACTGTTTCTT.